The entry that follows covers one T cell receptor (beta chain) sequence. Trimming took off 6 bases at V and 5 bases at J, with 8 bases between the two ends. CDR1 is SNHLY, CDR2 FYNNEI, per germline. The CDR3 has 12 residues. This sample is part of a study of blood T cell repertoires in COVID-19. Study-wide context: In each case, the material was cDNA or gDNA derived from T cells, B-cell-depleted T cells, or PBMCs.

Residents of 24 US areas, aged roughly 18 to 95 years, made up the participants. Participants' reported clinical history set cohort assignment. Before being deemed recovered, Cohort 3 donors had two negative PCRs, clearance, or symptom resolution. The table came from immunoSEQ multiplex PCR; TCRdb's copy has only in-frame clones and leaves some out. The table records around 380,000 clones, more than 75% of them present only once. The sequencing sample was made of PBMCs or T cells enriched from blood (not recorded which). The chain employs TRBV2 and TRBJ1-5; maybe TRBD1 (5 bases). The TCR sequence derives from a man aged 30 to 45 who had recovered from COVID-19. The CDR3 loop is CASRGGDQPQHF. CDR3 DNA sequence: TGTGCCAGCAGGGGGGGGGATCAGCCCCAGCATTTT.